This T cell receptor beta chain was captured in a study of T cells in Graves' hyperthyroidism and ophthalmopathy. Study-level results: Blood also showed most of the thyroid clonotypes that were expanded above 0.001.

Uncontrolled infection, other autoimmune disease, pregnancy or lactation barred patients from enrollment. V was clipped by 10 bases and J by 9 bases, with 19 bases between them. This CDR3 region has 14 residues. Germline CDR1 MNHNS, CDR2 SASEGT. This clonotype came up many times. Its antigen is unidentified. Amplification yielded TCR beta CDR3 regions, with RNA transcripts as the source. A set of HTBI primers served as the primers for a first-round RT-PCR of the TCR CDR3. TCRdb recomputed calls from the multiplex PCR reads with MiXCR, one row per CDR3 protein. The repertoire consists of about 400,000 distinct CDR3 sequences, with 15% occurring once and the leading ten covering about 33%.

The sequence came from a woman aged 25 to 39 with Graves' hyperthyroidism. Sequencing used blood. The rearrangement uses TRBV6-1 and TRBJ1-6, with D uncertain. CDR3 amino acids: CATGTPSASSPLHF. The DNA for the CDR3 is TGTGCCACGGGCACTCCATCCGCCTCTTCACCCCTCCACTTT.